The next 23 T cell receptor beta chains were all read from a single sample in a study of cytomegalovirus exposure and HLA in healthy donors. PCR used 60 Vbeta primers and 13 Jbeta primers. Sequencing used immunoSEQ multiplex PCR; TCRdb keeps in-frame clones, though not all of them. The sample includes 200,000 to 250,000 clones, about 83% of them seen just once. Sequencing was performed on PBMCs. These TCRs come from a woman aged 50 to 65 in good health and CMV-seropositive.

The chain joins TRBV4-2 to TRBJ1-2; tentatively, D is TRBD1 (5 bases). The CDR3 is made up of 17 amino acids. Trimming shortened V by 1 base and J by 7 bases, and 22 bases separated the two germline ends. CDR1 and CDR2 from the germline V gene are LGHNA and YNFKEQ. CDR3 nucleotide sequence: TGTGCCAGCAGCCAAGGGTGGCCTCAGGGCTTGGGCTGTGGCTACACCTTC. It yields the protein CASSQGWPQGLGCGYTF.

This clone has only one observation. The DNA for the CDR3 is TGTGCCAGTAGCCCGGGCGGGGGCCCTTCCTACGAGCAGTACTTC. It translates to CASSPGGGPSYEQYF. J is TRBJ2-7 and V is TRBV19; a weak D match, TRBD2 (7 bases). The CDR3 loop spans 15 amino acids. Trimming left V 6 bases short and J 1 base short, with 16 bases between. CDR1 is LNHDA, CDR2 SQIVND, per germline (reference sequence).

The chain links TRBV6-6 to TRBJ1-2; TRBD1 agrees at 7 bases. Losses at the gene ends were 7 bases for V and 7 bases for J; bases not matched to a gene: 6. Per germline, CDR1 MNHNY and CDR2 SVGAGI (reference sequence). This CDR3 region has 12 residues. The CDR3 nucleotides are TGTGCCAGCACCATCAGGGGGGTTGGCTACACCTTC. Translated, it gives CASTIRGVGYTF.

The gene calls are TRBV9 and TRBJ2-3; 15 nucleotides match TRBD2. Germline CDR1 SGDLS, CDR2 YYNGEE. CDR3 length equals 19 residues. V lost 4 bases and J lost 0; bases outside the gene matches: 9. CDR3 sequence (DNA): TGTGCCAGCAGCCGCCGGACTAGCGGGGGGGCCCCTAGCACAGATACGCAGTATTTT. It translates to CASSRRTSGGAPSTDTQYF.

The chain employs TRBV14 and TRBJ2-2; 10 bases map to TRBD2. From germline, CDR1 is SGHDN and CDR2 FVKESK. The CDR3 is 18 residues long. The J segment lost 0 bases and the V segment lost 7 bases, leaving 11 bases of the junction unmatched. CDR3 bases: TGTGCCAGCACTCCCAGCGGGGGGGGACCCGCGAACACCGGGGAGCTGTTTTTT. It yields the protein CASTPSGGGPANTGELFF.

The chain joins TRBV4-1 to TRBJ2-1; D is ambiguous. Germline V gene data show CDR1 as MGHRA and CDR2 as YSYEKL. The V and J ends lost 1 base and 4 bases respectively, with 2 bases between them. The CDR3 is made up of 12 amino acids. The CDR3 DNA follows: TGCGCCAGCAGCCAAGCATACAATGAGCAGTTCTTC. This codes for CASSQAYNEQFF.

J is TRBJ1-6 and V is TRBV18, with D perhaps matching TRBD1 (5 bases). The V end lost 3 bases, the J end lost 6 bases, and 6 bases lay between the germline ends. The CDR3 loop spans 13 amino acids. Germline V CDR1 and CDR2: KGHSH, LQKENI. The CDR3 is CASSPDSNSPLHF. The CDR3 coding sequence is TGTGCCAGCTCACCCGACAGTAATTCACCCCTCCACTTT. The full variable domain, with the rest looked up from reference TRBV18 and TRBJ1-6, is NAGVMQNPRHLVRRRGQEARLRCSPMKGHSHVYWYRQLPEEGLKFMVYLQKENIIDESGMPKERFSAEFPKEGPSILRIQQVVRGDSAAYFCASSPDSNSPLHFGNGTRLTVT.

This clone was seen once. The chain uses TRBV25-1 and TRBJ2-1, with TRBD2 matching over 9 bases. CDR1 and CDR2 (germline): MGHDK, SYGVNS. The CDR3 runs 17 residues. J gave up 2 bases and V 6 bases, and 11 bases lay outside the gene matches. The CDR3 coding sequence is TGTGCCAGCAGCCCTACCGGCGGGGGGGCGGCCTACAATGAGCAGTTCTTC. As protein: CASSPTGGGAAYNEQFF.

The rearrangement joins TRBV28 to TRBJ2-7; TRBD1 agrees at 10 bases. This CDR3 contains 15 residues. V trimming: 2 bases; J trimming: 6 bases; junction bases outside the gene matches: 7. Germline V CDR1 and CDR2: MDHEN, SYDVKM. In DNA, the CDR3 is TGTGCCAGCAGTTTAGGGGGACAGGGGTTGGGCGAGCAGTACTTC. Translation: CASSLGGQGLGEQYF.

This rearrangement joins TRBV30 to TRBJ1-1; D unclear. The germline V and J ends were trimmed by 2 bases and 5 bases, with 6 bases remaining between them. CDR1 GTSNPN and CDR2 SVGIG come from the germline V gene (reference sequence). This CDR3 is 11 amino acids long. CDR3 residues: CAWSQKTEAFF. In DNA, the CDR3 is TGTGCCTGGAGTCAGAAGACTGAAGCTTTCTTT.

V is TRBV29-1 and J is TRBJ1-2; 8 positions agree with TRBD1. Trimming took 6 bases from V and 4 from J; bases not matched to a gene: 13. This CDR3 has 15 residues. Germline V gene data show CDR1 as SQVTM and CDR2 as ANQGSEA. The CDR3 DNA sequence: TGCAGCGTCGCAGACCCGACAGGGGCAGGCTATGGCTACACCTTC. Translation gives CSVADPTGAGYGYTF.

For this clone: A junction end diverges from the germline sequence, so it may reflect a read error. The sample contains more than one DNA sequence encoding this CDR3. The chain joins TRBV6-6 to TRBJ2-7; D not resolved. CDR1 is MNHNY and CDR2 is SVGAGI in the germline V gene (reference sequence). The CDR3 contains 16 residues. CDR3 residues: CASSYSIWSSYYEQYF. The DNA for the CDR3 is TGCGCCAGCAGTTACTCTATTTGGAGTTCTTACTACGAGCAGTACTTC.

This clone was found a few times. The gene calls are TRBV5-5 and TRBJ1-2, with TRBD1 matching 7 bases. Germline V gene sequence: CDR1 SGHKS, CDR2 YYEKEE (reference sequence). The CDR3 spans 15 residues. V lost 4 bases and J lost 5; bases outside the gene matches: 11. CDR3 coding DNA: TGTGCCAGCAGCCAAAGGGACAGAACTACGTATGGCTACACCTTC. Protein sequence: CASSQRDRTTYGYTF.

The chain joins TRBV7-2 to TRBJ2-1; 10 bases align to TRBD2. Germline CDR1 reads SGHTA; CDR2 reads FQGNSA. CDR3 size: 15 residues. V lost 5 bases, J lost 2 bases, and 3 bases stayed unmatched. The CDR3 loop is CASSRSGGAYNEQFF. The CDR3 bases are TGTGCCAGCAGCAGAAGCGGGGGGGCCTACAATGAGCAGTTCTTC.

The chain employs TRBV15 and TRBJ1-4; 8 bases match TRBD1. Germline assignment: CDR1 LNHNV and CDR2 YYDKDF (reference sequence). V shed 3 bases, J shed 4 bases, and the junction held 4 bases outside the gene matches. The CDR3 totals 15 residues. DNA for the CDR3: TGTGCCACCAGCAGCGGGACAGGACGTAATGAAAAACTGTTTTTT. Protein sequence: CATSSGTGRNEKLFF.

The rearrangement uses TRBV6-7 and TRBJ1-2, with D tentatively TRBD1 (5 bases). TRBV6-7 is flagged as an ORF with uncertain function. V lost 2 bases, J lost 4 bases, and 26 bases lay in between. The CDR3 is made up of 19 amino acids. The CDR3 sequence: CASSYPRPSTADNSYGYTF. CDR3 sequence (DNA): TGTGCCAGCAGTTACCCCAGACCGTCGACAGCAGATAACTCCTATGGCTACACCTTC.

A remark on this clone: In the same sample, other DNA sequences code for this CDR3. The chain employs TRBV11-2 and TRBJ1-2; the D is unclear. CDR1 is SGHAT, CDR2 FQNNGV, per germline. Trimming stripped 3 bases from V and 2 bases from J, with 7 bases between. This CDR3 is 13 amino acids long. This chain's CDR3 is CASSFGQNYGYTF. For the CDR3, the DNA is TGTGCCAGCAGCTTTGGTCAGAACTATGGCTACACCTTC.

The rearrangement uses TRBV9 and TRBJ1-6; the match to TRBD1 covers 7 bases. J lost 7 bases, V lost 3 bases, and 7 bases had no gene match. The germline CDR1 and CDR2 sequences are SGDLS and YYNGEE. The CDR3 extends over 15 amino acids. DNA for the CDR3: TGTGCCAGCAGCGCAGGGACAGTTCAAAATTCACCCCTCCACTTT. It is translated as CASSAGTVQNSPLHF.

The chain's CDR3 is CASSWTGTPSNSPLHF. Written as DNA, the CDR3 is TGTGCCAGCAGCTGGACAGGGACACCCTCTAATTCACCCCTCCACTTT. The rearrangement joins TRBV5-5 to TRBJ1-6; TRBD1 matches at 8 bases. Germline CDR1 SGHKS, CDR2 YYEKEE (reference sequence). J gave up 6 bases and V 3 bases, and 8 bases lay outside the gene matches. The CDR3 runs to 16 residues. Full variable domain (remainder filled in from reference TRBV5-5 and TRBJ1-6): DAGVTQSPTHLIKTRGQQVTLRCSPISGHKSVSWYQQVLGQGPQFIFQYYEKEERGRGNFPDRFSARQFPNYSSELNVNALLLGDSALYLCASSWTGTPSNSPLHFGNGTRLTVT.

The chain combines TRBV18 with TRBJ1-6, with D perhaps matching TRBD1 (5 bases). The CDR3 loop spans 16 amino acids. V was shortened by 1 base and J by 4 bases, with 11 bases between the two germline ends. The germline V gene has CDR1 KGHSH and CDR2 LQKENI. The CDR3 DNA reads TGTGCCAGCTCACCACAGGGGTTATTTTATAATTCACCCCTCCACTTT. Protein: CASSPQGLFYNSPLHF. Full variable domain (remainder filled in from reference TRBV18 and TRBJ1-6): NAGVMQNPRHLVRRRGQEARLRCSPMKGHSHVYWYRQLPEEGLKFMVYLQKENIIDESGMPKERFSAEFPKEGPSILRIQQVVRGDSAAYFCASSPQGLFYNSPLHFGNGTRLTVT.

The chain links TRBV4-1 to TRBJ2-3; 13 bases fit TRBD2. Losses at the gene ends were 8 bases for V and 6 bases for J; bases not matched to a gene: 11. CDR1 is MGHRA and CDR2 is YSYEKL in the germline V gene. This CDR3 has 16 amino acids. This chain's CDR3 is CASPFTSGGAKDTQYF. DNA of the CDR3: TGCGCCAGCCCGTTTACTAGCGGGGGGGCCAAGGATACGCAGTATTTT.

In this sample, this clone turned up a few times. The chain combines TRBV28 with TRBJ1-4, with D tentatively TRBD1 (6 bases). Trimming removed 7 bases from V and 3 bases from J, with 18 bases in between. The CDR3 contains 16 residues. Germline-derived CDR1 and CDR2 are MDHEN and SYDVKM. CDR3 in amino acids: CASTYEYRVPNEKLFF. The CDR3 region has the DNA TGTGCCAGCACTTACGAGTACAGGGTTCCTAATGAAAAACTGTTTTTT.

This clone came up once. This chain connects TRBV5-1 to TRBJ1-3; D perhaps matches TRBD1 (5 bases). Germline V gene lookup returns CDR1 SGHRS and CDR2 YFSETQ. The CDR3 has 16 amino acids. V was trimmed by 0 bases and J by 0 bases, leaving 10 bases between them. CDR3 in DNA: TGCGCCAGCAGCTTGGCAACAGGCAGCTCTGGAAACACCATATATTTT. It codes for CASSLATGSSGNTIYF.